The TCR beta chain under discussion was sequenced for a study of spatial heterogeneity in lung cancer. The overall study: Alpha-chain sequences were detected in numbers that were consistently lower than beta-chain sequences. General study findings and limits: The number of expanded tumor alpha and beta chains correlated with mutation number. It was estimated that coverage of tumor T cells reached 6.5% to 8% for alpha chains and around 12% for beta chains.

TCRdb reprocessed the 5' RACE reads with MiXCR, giving one entry per CDR3 protein. The sample yields roughly 4,000 distinct CDR3 sequences, roughly 8.5% seen once. This clonotype is medium-sized within its sample. Its cognate antigen is unknown. The sample's time point: sample taken at primary tumor resection. Samples were donated by 72 untreated early-stage non-small cell lung cancer patients. Without sorting, whole RNA was sequenced from tumor, nontumor lung or frozen PBMC. V trimming: 1 base; J trimming: 1 base; junction bases outside the gene matches: 7. This CDR3 region has 19 residues. The sequence derives from a male donor with early-stage non-small cell lung cancer. The sample here was lung tumor tissue, taken at surgery. The chain joins TRBV12-3 or TRBV12-4 to TRBJ2-3, with 14 positions matching TRBD2. The CDR3 region has the DNA TGTGCCAGCAGTTTAGGAGGACTAGCGGGGGGACTTGGCACAGATACGCAGTATTTT. It yields the protein CASSLGGLAGGLGTDTQYF.